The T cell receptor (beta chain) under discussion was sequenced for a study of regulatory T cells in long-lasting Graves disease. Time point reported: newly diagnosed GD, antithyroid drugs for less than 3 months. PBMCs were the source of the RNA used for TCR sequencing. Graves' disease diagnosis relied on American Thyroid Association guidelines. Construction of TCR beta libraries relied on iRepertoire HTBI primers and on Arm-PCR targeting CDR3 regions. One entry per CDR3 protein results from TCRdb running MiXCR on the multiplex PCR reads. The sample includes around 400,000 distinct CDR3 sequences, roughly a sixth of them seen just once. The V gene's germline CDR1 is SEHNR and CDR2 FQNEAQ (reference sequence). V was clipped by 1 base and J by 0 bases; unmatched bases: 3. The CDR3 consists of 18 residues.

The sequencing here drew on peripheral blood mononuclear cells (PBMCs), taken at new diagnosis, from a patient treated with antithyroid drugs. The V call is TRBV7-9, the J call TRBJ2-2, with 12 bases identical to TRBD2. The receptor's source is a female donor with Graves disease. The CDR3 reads CASSLGRTSGANTGELFF. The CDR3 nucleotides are TGTGCCAGCAGCTTAGGAAGGACTAGCGGGGCGAACACCGGGGAGCTGTTTTTT.